The 5 T cell receptor beta chains in this list originate from one sample, sequenced in a study of T-cell memory formation after mild COVID-19 (dated by TCRdb to the early 2020s). Library construction relied on 5' RACE. Instrument on record: Illumina NovaSeq 6000. The public reads were reanalyzed by TCRdb: fastp trimming at Q25, MiXCR alignment, in-frame beta chains only. Under each unique CDR3 protein, matching rows form one entry showing the most common genes and DNA. Across this sample there are roughly 350,000 distinct CDR3 sequences, with 21% seen only once. The ten largest clones add up to 9.5% to 15% of the sample. Sequencing input: PBMCs or a T cell subset sorted from them (not recorded which). These receptor sequences come from an adult woman who had mild COVID-19 (a few samples of this study predate the infection). The sample titles of this study are shuffled in the database, so cell type and time point are left out; the donor was told from shared clones.

The V gene is TRBV7-3, the J gene TRBJ2-1, with TRBD1 matching over 8 bases. The CDR3 contains 14 residues. Germline V gene lookup returns CDR1 SGHTA and CDR2 FQGTGA. J gave up 9 bases and V 4 bases, and 8 bases lay outside the gene matches. The chain's CDR3 is CASSWVAGGGEQFF. The CDR3 nucleotides read TGTGCCAGCAGCTGGGTGGCAGGGGGCGGTGAGCAGTTCTTC.

This clonotype was detected a few times. The CDR3 loop reads CASSGQGANSPLHF. CDR3 sequence (DNA): TGTGCCAGCAGTGGACAGGGGGCCAATTCACCCCTCCACTTT. The chain recombines TRBV12-3 or TRBV12-4 with TRBJ1-6, with 11 nucleotides matching TRBD1. Unmatched junction bases numbered 1, after V lost 5 bases and J lost 7 bases. CDR3 size: 14 residues.

This clonotype has a handful of counts. The chain links TRBV6-2 or TRBV6-3 to TRBJ1-5, with D possibly TRBD1 on 5 matching bases. CDR3 length equals 14 residues. Trimming stripped 5 bases from V and 0 bases from J, with 8 bases between. From germline, CDR1 is MNHEY and CDR2 SVGEGT. The chain's CDR3 is CASSRGNSNQPQHF. Written as DNA, the CDR3 is TGTGCCAGCAGTCGGGGGAATAGCAATCAGCCCCAGCATTTT.

This clonotype has a handful of counts. The chain carries TRBV30 and TRBJ1-1; perhaps TRBD1 as D (5 bases). V dropped 2 bases and J dropped 9 bases, with 13 bases sitting between them. Per germline, CDR1 GTSNPN and CDR2 SVGIG (reference sequence). CDR3 length equals 12 residues. Here the CDR3 DNA reads TGTGCCTGGAGTAGACGGGGACCTCAAGCTTTCTTT. It yields the protein CAWSRRGPQAFF.

This sequence joins TRBV12-3 or TRBV12-4 and TRBJ1-1, with a weak D call TRBD1 (6 bases). This CDR3 region has 15 residues. The ends were cut back, 5 bases at V and 6 bases at J, with 19 bases in the middle. CDR3 amino acids: CASSRVSQGQAEAFF. CDR3 in DNA: TGTGCCAGCAGTCGGGTTTCACAGGGTCAGGCTGAAGCTTTCTTT.